This T cell receptor (beta chain) was captured in a study of T cells in Graves' hyperthyroidism and ophthalmopathy. Study-wide points: It was a median approximately 6.9 months before onset that the model predicted ophthalmopathy.

For ophthalmopathy patients, the Clinical Activity Score was at least 3 and the NOSPECS grade at least 4; duration was under 3 months. Exclusions: uncontrolled infection, other autoimmune disease, pregnancy, lactation. Researchers took RNA transcripts and amplified the TCR beta CDR3 regions from them. The primer set for the first-round RT-PCR of the TCR CDR3 was HTBI. TCRdb itself ran the multiplex PCR reads through MiXCR, one entry per CDR3 protein. This table has 560,000 or so distinct CDR3 sequences, nearly 20% appearing once. V shed 4 bases, J shed 1 base, and the junction held 2 bases outside the gene matches. CDR1 is GTSNPN, CDR2 SVGIG, per germline (reference sequence). CDR3 length: 15 amino acids. As to this clonotype: Its antigen is unidentified.

The material sequenced was blood. The clonotype was recovered from a man between 35 and 55 years old with Graves' ophthalmopathy. The rearrangement uses TRBV30 and TRBJ2-3; 13 bases agree with TRBD2. The CDR3, as DNA: TGTGCCTGGAACGGACTAGCGGGGGGCACAGATACGCAGTATTTT. Protein sequence: CAWNGLAGGTDTQYF.